There are a few counts of the clone carrying this T cell receptor (beta chain). Using its own MiXCR run on the RACE reads, TCRdb lists one record per CDR3 protein. The data hold approximately 59,000 distinct CDR3 sequences, with 5.5% to 7.5% observed a single time. This specimen belongs to a study of human T cells and chemical hapten exposure. Stated time point: healthy volunteer bleed at 6 weeks. It was from unfractionated whole blood that total RNA was extracted. V shed 3 bases, J shed 6 bases, and the junction held 2 bases outside the gene matches. Germline V CDR1 and CDR2: SQVTM, ANQGSEA. The CDR3 has 11 amino acids.

The chain employs TRBV29-1 and TRBJ2-7, with 7 bases identical to TRBD2. Sequencing was carried out using whole blood. The sequence came from a female donor in good health. Some clones in this sample may be carry-over from other donors' samples. In DNA form, the CDR3 reads TGCAGCGTTGACGGCGGGGGCGAGCAGTACTTC. This sequence encodes CSVDGGGEQYF.